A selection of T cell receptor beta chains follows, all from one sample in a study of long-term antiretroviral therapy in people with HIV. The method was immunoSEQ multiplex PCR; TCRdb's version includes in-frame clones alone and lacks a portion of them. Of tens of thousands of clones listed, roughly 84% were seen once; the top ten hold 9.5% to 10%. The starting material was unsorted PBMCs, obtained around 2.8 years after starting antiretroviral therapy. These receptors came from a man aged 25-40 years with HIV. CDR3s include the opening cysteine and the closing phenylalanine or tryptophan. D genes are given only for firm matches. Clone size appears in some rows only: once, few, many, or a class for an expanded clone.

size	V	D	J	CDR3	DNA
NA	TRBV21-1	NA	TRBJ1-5	CANPTGGGNQPQHF	TGTGCCAACCCTACAGGGGGAGGGAATCAGCCCCAGCATTTT
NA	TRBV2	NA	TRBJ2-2	CASIAGTGELFF	TGTGCCAGCATTGCGGGCACCGGGGAGCTGTTTTTT
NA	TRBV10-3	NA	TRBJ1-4	CAISPLPTGTSSEATNEKLFF	TGTGCCATCAGTCCCCTTCCCACCGGGACATCTTCAGAGGCAACTAATGAAAAACTGTTTTTT
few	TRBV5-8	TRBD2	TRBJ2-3	CASSLASRGGRNTQYF	TGTGCCAGCAGCTTGGCGTCGCGGGGGGGCAGAAATACGCAGTATTTT
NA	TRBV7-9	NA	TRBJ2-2	CASSSQGLANTGELFF	TGTGCCAGCAGCTCGCAGGGGCTAGCGAACACCGGGGAGCTGTTTTTT
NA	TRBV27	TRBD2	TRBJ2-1	CASSPTSGRGNEQFF	TGTGCCAGCAGTCCAACTAGCGGGAGGGGCAATGAGCAGTTCTTC
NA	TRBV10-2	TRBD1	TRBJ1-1	CASSGSPPGGQPSLEAFF	TGCGCCAGCAGTGGGTCCCCTCCAGGGGGACAGCCGTCTCTTGAAGCTTTCTTT
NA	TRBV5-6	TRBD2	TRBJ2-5	CASSPRSGSHETQYF	TGTGCCAGCAGCCCTCGTAGCGGGAGCCATGAGACCCAGTACTTC
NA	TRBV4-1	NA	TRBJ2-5	CASSHSQGSETQYF	TGCGCCAGCAGCCACTCACAGGGATCAGAGACCCAGTACTTC
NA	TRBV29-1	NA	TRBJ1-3	CSAGLNTGNTIYF	TGCAGCGCCGGACTGAACACTGGAAACACCATATATTTT
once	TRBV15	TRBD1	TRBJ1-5	CATSRVGQGNQPQHF	TGTGCCACCAGCAGAGTGGGACAGGGAAATCAGCCCCAGCATTTT
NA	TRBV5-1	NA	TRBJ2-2	CASSLADRYTGELFF	TGCGCCAGCAGCTTGGCTGACAGATACACCGGGGAGCTGTTTTTT
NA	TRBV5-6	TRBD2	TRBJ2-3	CASSPGGLQFTQYF	TGTGCCAGCAGCCCGGGGGGACTCCAATTTACGCAGTATTTT
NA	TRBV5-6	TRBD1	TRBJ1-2	CASSAIGQGDYGYTF	TGTGCCAGCAGCGCTATCGGACAGGGGGACTATGGCTACACCTTC
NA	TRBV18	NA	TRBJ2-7	CASSPPGDSAQYF	TGTGCCAGCTCACCACCCGGGGACTCTGCGCAGTACTTC
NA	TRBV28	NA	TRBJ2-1	CASSLGLYYNEQFF	TGTGCCAGCAGTTTAGGGCTATACTACAATGAGCAGTTCTTC
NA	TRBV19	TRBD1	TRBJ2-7	CASSIWRQGVYEQYF	TGTGCCAGTAGTATATGGAGGCAGGGGGTCTACGAGCAGTACTTC
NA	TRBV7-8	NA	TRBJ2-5	CASSPGQFQETQYF	TGTGCCAGCAGCCCCGGACAGTTCCAAGAGACCCAGTACTTC
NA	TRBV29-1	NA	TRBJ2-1	CSVEQGSNEQFF	TGCAGCGTTGAACAGGGATCCAATGAGCAGTTCTTC
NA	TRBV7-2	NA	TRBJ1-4	CASSLTGGYEKLFF	TGTGCCAGCAGCCTGACGGGGGGATATGAAAAACTGTTTTTT
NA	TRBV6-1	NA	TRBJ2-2	CASSGQIANTGELFF	TGTGCCAGCAGTGGGCAGATCGCGAACACCGGGGAGCTGTTTTTT
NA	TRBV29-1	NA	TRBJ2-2	CSVEDRSTGELFF	TGCAGCGTTGAAGATCGCTCGACCGGGGAGCTGTTTTTT
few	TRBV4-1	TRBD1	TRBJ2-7	CASSRDREQTHYEQYF	TGCGCCAGCAGCCGAGACAGGGAGCAGACCCACTACGAGCAGTACTTC
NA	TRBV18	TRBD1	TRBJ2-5	CASSPTGSETQYF	TGTGCCAGCTCACCGACAGGGTCAGAGACCCAGTACTTC
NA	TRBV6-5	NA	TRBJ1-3	CASSDWVGSGNTIYF	TGTGCCAGCAGTGACTGGGTAGGCTCTGGAAACACCATATATTTT
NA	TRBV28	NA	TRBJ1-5	CASSLPGVGNQPQHF	TGTGCCAGCAGTTTACCCGGGGTTGGCAATCAGCCCCAGCATTTT
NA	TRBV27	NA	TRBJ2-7	CASSLGDFEQYF	TGTGCCAGCAGTTTGGGGGACTTCGAGCAGTACTTC
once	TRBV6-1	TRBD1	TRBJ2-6	CASSVDRGLLDGANVLTF	TGTGCCAGCAGTGTAGACAGGGGGCTATTGGATGGGGCCAACGTCCTGACTTTC
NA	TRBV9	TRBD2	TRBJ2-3	CASSLIAGVSTDTQYF	TGTGCCAGCAGCCTAATAGCGGGAGTGAGCACAGATACGCAGTATTTT
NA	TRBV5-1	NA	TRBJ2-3	CASSLEWRASTDTQYF	TGCGCCAGCAGCTTGGAGTGGCGGGCAAGCACAGATACGCAGTATTTT
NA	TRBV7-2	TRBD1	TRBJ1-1	CASSSRTGGFETEAFF	TGTGCCAGCAGCTCACGGACAGGGGGGTTCGAGACTGAAGCTTTCTTT
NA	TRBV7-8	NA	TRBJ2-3	CASSLYEERTGTDTQYF	TGTGCCAGCAGCTTATATGAAGAAAGGACAGGCACAGATACGCAGTATTTT
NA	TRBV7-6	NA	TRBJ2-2	CASSLRAPGLDTGELFF	TGTGCCAGCAGCTTAAGAGCGCCTGGGCTCGACACCGGGGAGCTGTTTTTT
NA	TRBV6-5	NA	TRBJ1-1	CASSSPWEGGTEAFF	TGTGCCAGCAGTTCCCCCTGGGAGGGAGGCACTGAAGCTTTCTTT
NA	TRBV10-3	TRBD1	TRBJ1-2	CAITPDRVDYGYTF	TGTGCCATCACCCCAGACAGGGTAGACTATGGCTACACCTTC
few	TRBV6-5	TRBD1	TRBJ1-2	CASSTGEPYGYTF	TGTGCCAGCAGTACAGGGGAACCCTATGGCTACACCTTC
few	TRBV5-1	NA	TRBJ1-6	CASSLVGIGYNSPLHF	TGCGCCAGCAGCTTGGTGGGGATAGGTTATAATTCACCCCTCCACTTT
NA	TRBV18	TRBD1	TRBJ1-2	CASSPGQGKGTSGYTF	TGTGCCAGCTCACCGGGACAGGGAAAAGGAACGAGTGGCTACACCTTC
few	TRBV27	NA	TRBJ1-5	CASSLFGGDQPQHF	TGTGCCAGCAGTTTATTTGGCGGGGATCAGCCCCAGCATTTT
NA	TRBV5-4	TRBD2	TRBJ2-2	CASSSAGGGFTGELFF	TGTGCCAGCAGCTCGGCGGGCGGGGGGTTTACCGGGGAGCTGTTTTTT
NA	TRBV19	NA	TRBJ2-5	CASSIRRAPKETQYF	TGTGCCAGTAGTATAAGGAGGGCTCCAAAAGAGACCCAGTACTTC
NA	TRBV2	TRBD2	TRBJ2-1	CASSERAGNYNEQFF	TGTGCCAGCAGTGAGAGAGCGGGGAATTACAATGAGCAGTTCTTC
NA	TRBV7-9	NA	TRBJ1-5	CASSLGADLQPQHF	TGTGCCAGCAGCTTAGGGGCCGATCTACAGCCCCAGCATTTT
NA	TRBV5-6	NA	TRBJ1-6	CASSLYMGRNSPLHF	TGTGCCAGCAGCTTGTATATGGGCAGAAATTCACCCCTCCACTTT
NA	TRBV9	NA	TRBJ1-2	CASSEGEGGFYGYTF	TGTGCCAGCAGCGAGGGGGAGGGGGGATTCTATGGCTACACCTTC
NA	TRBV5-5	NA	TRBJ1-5	CASSLVDGSNQPQHF	TGTGCCAGCAGCTTGGTGGACGGTAGCAATCAGCCCCAGCATTTT
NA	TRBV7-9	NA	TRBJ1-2	CASSLGPYGYTF	TGTGCCAGCAGCCTCGGACCCTATGGCTACACCTTC
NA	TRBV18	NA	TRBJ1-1	CASSPLSLTGGVWSTEAFF	TGTGCCAGCTCACCACTTTCCCTCACGGGGGGCGTTTGGAGCACTGAAGCTTTCTTT
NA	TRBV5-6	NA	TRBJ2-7	CASSLQSWTFFQRHEQYF	TGTGCCAGCAGCTTACAATCTTGGACCTTTTTTCAACGCCACGAGCAGTACTTC
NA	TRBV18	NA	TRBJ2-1	CASSPPADEQFF	TGTGCCAGCTCACCACCTGCGGATGAGCAGTTCTTC
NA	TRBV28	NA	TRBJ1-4	CASSLDEKLFF	TGTGCCAGCAGCCTGGATGAAAAACTGTTTTTT
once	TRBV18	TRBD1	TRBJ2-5	CASSQIGSSGTGVQETQYF	TGTGCCAGCTCACAAATCGGCAGCTCCGGGACAGGGGTCCAAGAGACCCAGTACTTC
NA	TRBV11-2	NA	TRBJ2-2	CASSLEFRGTGELFF	TGTGCCAGCAGCTTAGAATTTCGGGGCACCGGGGAGCTGTTTTTT
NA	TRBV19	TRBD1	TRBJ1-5	CASTNRGHQPQHF	TGTGCCAGTACTAACAGGGGGCATCAGCCCCAGCATTTT